Listed here are 26 T cell receptor beta chains from one sample, sequenced in a study of T cells in Graves' hyperthyroidism and ophthalmopathy. Amplification yielded TCR beta CDR3 regions, with RNA transcripts as the source. Using the HTBI primer set, a first-round RT-PCR was run on the TCR CDR3. MiXCR was run by TCRdb on the multiplex PCR reads, yielding one entry per CDR3 protein. Of approximately 500,000 distinct CDR3 sequences listed, 35% to 55% were seen once; the top ten hold about 8.3%. The sequencing input was peripheral blood or thyroid tissue (not recorded which). These receptors all come from a woman under 30 with Graves' hyperthyroidism.

This clonotype was seen many times. This sequence joins TRBV7-2 and TRBJ2-5; D is perhaps TRBD2 (6 bases). The ends were cut back, 0 bases at V and 5 bases at J, with 16 bases in the middle. Germline values: CDR1 SGHTA, CDR2 FQGNSA. The CDR3 loop spans 16 amino acids. This CDR3 reads CASSLAGGDRGETQYF. The CDR3 DNA sequence: TGTGCCAGCAGCTTAGCCGGAGGGGACCGGGGGGAGACCCAGTACTTC.

A single count supports this clonotype. This chain links TRBV12-3 or TRBV12-4 with TRBJ1-1; TRBD1 matches 7 bases. The length of the CDR3 is 13 residues. With 6 bases clipped from V and 6 bases from J, the junction kept 7 bases outside the gene matches. The CDR3 DNA sequence: TGTGCCAGCAGAACTACAGGGGCGTCTGAAGCTTTCTTT. Translation gives CASRTTGASEAFF.

This clonotype came up many times. This may be a read error: a much more frequent sequence differs by one nucleotide. The chain combines TRBV7-9 with TRBJ1-6; D remains unclear. Germline CDR1 reads SEHNR; CDR2 reads FQNEAQ (reference sequence). The CDR3 is 14 amino acids. The CDR3 is CASGLPGSNSPLHF. The CDR3, as DNA: TGTGCCAGCGGCTTACCGGGTTCCAATTCACCCCTCCACTTT.

This clonotype was recorded at least ten times. J is TRBJ1-1 and V is TRBV5-8; 7 bases align to TRBD1. With V trimmed by 4 bases and J by 0 bases, 6 bases remained unmatched. From germline, CDR1 is SGHTS and CDR2 YDEGEE. This CDR3 is built from 15 residues. CDR3 sequence (DNA): TGTGCCAGCAGCCCAGGGGGACGGTTGAACACTGAAGCTTTCTTT. Translating gives CASSPGGRLNTEAFF. The complete variable domain, with remaining parts taken from reference TRBV5-8 and TRBJ1-1, reads EAGVTQSPTHLIKTRGQQATLRCSPISGHTSVYWYQQALGLGLQFLLWYDEGEERNRGNFPPRFSGRQFPNYSSELNVNALELEDSALYLCASSPGGRLNTEAFFGQGTRLTVV.

As concerns this clonotype: The CDR3 does not close with the conserved phenylalanine or tryptophan, likely indicating a read error. The limits of the CDR3 on the DNA are not certain, so only TCRdb's listed CDR3 is given. The rearrangement joins TRBV24-1 to TRBJ1-1. CDR1 is KGHDR and CDR2 is SFDVKD in the germline V gene. The CDR3 spans 13 amino acids, including both terminal residues. The CDR3: CATSDNTGTSGRL.

The J gene is TRBJ2-7, the V gene TRBV29-1; 8 nucleotides line up with TRBD1. The CDR3 covers 13 residues. J lost 2 bases, V lost 8 bases, and 8 bases had no gene match. CDR1 and CDR2 (germline): SQVTM, ANQGSEA. The CDR3 DNA is TGCAGCACCCGGACAGGGATGGCCTACGAGCAGTACTTC. Encoded protein: CSTRTGMAYEQYF.

The V call is TRBV29-1, the J call TRBJ1-2; a possible D gene is TRBD1 (5 bases). Germline V gene data show CDR1 as SQVTM and CDR2 as ANQGSEA. This CDR3 is 11 amino acids long. Trimming pared 4 bases from V and 8 bases from J, leaving 11 bases between. The CDR3 reads CSVVWDVGYTF. The CDR3, as DNA: TGCAGCGTTGTTTGGGACGTCGGCTACACCTTC.

This clonotype was picked up many times. The chain joins TRBV11-3 to TRBJ1-1; 8 bases map to TRBD1. The CDR3 loop spans 13 amino acids. With V trimmed by 5 bases and J by 10 bases, 9 bases remained unmatched. Germline CDR1 reads SGHNT; CDR2 reads YENEEA. The CDR3 DNA reads as TGTGCCAGCAGCGCCAGGGGGCTAGGGGGAGCTTTCTTT. It yields the protein CASSARGLGGAFF.

The chain is built from TRBV12-3 or TRBV12-4 and TRBJ1-1, with unresolved D. Trimming stripped 5 bases from V and 0 bases from J, with 16 bases between. This CDR3 spans 16 amino acids. The CDR3 sequence is CASSPYRRLMNTEAFF. The DNA of the CDR3 is TGTGCCAGCAGTCCTTATCGACGGTTGATGAACACTGAAGCTTTCTTT.

By frequency in the sample, this clonotype is medium-sized (0.01 to 0.1%). V and J are TRBV15 and TRBJ2-5; 7 bases line up with TRBD1. Germline CDR1 and CDR2: LNHNV and YYDKDF (reference sequence). This CDR3 spans 13 amino acids. After removal of 2 bases from V and 4 bases from J, the junction contained 1 base not matched to a gene. In DNA form, the CDR3 reads TGTGCCACCAGCAGAAGGGGGCGAGAGACCCAGTACTTC. It translates to CATSRRGRETQYF.

The V call is TRBV29-1, the J call TRBJ1-2; D perhaps matches TRBD1 (6 bases). Trimming removed 5 bases at V and 6 bases at J, with 16 bases between. Germline V gene sequence: CDR1 SQVTM, CDR2 ANQGSEA. The CDR3 runs to 13 residues. This CDR3 reads CSVWIGGADGYTF. The CDR3, as DNA: TGCAGCGTTTGGATCGGGGGCGCGGATGGCTACACCTTC.

This clonotype was detected many times. The V gene is TRBV2, the J gene TRBJ2-5, with D uncertain. V was clipped by 2 bases and J by 4 bases, with 8 bases between them. Looked up from germline, CDR1 is SNHLY and CDR2 is FYNNEI. The length of the CDR3 is 13 residues. The CDR3 bases are TGTGCCAGCAGTGAAAGGGTCCGAGAGACCCAGTACTTC. The encoded protein is CASSERVRETQYF.

The table lists this clonotype with many counts. This chain joins TRBV27 and TRBJ1-5; D remains ambiguous. Trimming stripped 5 bases from V and 2 bases from J, with 22 bases between. CDR3 length: 18 residues. CDR1 and CDR2 (germline): MNHEY, SMNVEV (reference sequence). CDR3: CASSSLMWVRVGNQPQHF. The DNA for the CDR3 is TGTGCCAGCAGTAGCCTTATGTGGGTTCGGGTTGGCAATCAGCCCCAGCATTTT.

This chain joins TRBV7-2 and TRBJ1-1; D might be TRBD1 (5 bases). With 5 bases removed from V and 1 base from J, the gap between germline ends came to 14 bases. The germline CDR1 and CDR2 sequences are SGHTA and FQGNSA. This CDR3 comprises 15 residues. The CDR3 spells CASSSAGLSNTEAFF. CDR3 sequence (DNA): TGTGCCAGCAGCAGCGCGGGACTCTCGAACACTGAAGCTTTCTTT.

The gene calls are TRBV4-2 and TRBJ2-5, with a possible D match to TRBD1 (6 bases). Per germline, CDR1 LGHNA and CDR2 YNFKEQ. Between the trimmed V and J ends, which lost 7 bases and 9 bases, there was a span of 15 bases. CDR3 length equals 12 residues. The CDR3 here is CASTPLEGAQYF. CDR3 nucleotide sequence: TGTGCCAGCACCCCATTAGAGGGGGCCCAGTACTTC.

This clonotype has only a few counts. The chain has TRBV13 and TRBJ2-7, with D uncertain. The germline CDR1 and CDR2 sequences are PRHDT and FYEKMQ (reference sequence). The CDR3 covers 17 residues. The V gene lost 7 bases and the J gene lost 1 base, with 23 bases spanning the gap. The CDR3 DNA reads as TGTGCCAGCAAACTACGAGTAGCCGGTTTTCGTTCCTACGAGCAGTACTTC. Its protein is CASKLRVAGFRSYEQYF.

The chain couples TRBV7-8 to TRBJ1-2; 8 bases map to TRBD1. The CDR3 spans 14 residues. J was trimmed by 8 bases and V by 2 bases; bases with no gene match: 7. CDR1 and CDR2 (germline): SGHVS, FQNEAQ. CDR3 in amino acids: CASSLMPGGGGYTF. CDR3 coding DNA: TGTGCCAGCAGCTTAATGCCAGGGGGCGGAGGCTACACCTTC.

V gene TRBV6-4 combines with J gene TRBJ2-2; D not resolved. This CDR3 comprises 16 residues. Per germline, CDR1 MRHNA and CDR2 SNTAGT. Trimming took off 4 bases at V and 3 bases at J, with 15 bases between the two ends. Here the CDR3 DNA reads TGTGCCAGCAGTGCCTCCCTATATGGCTACACCGGGGAGCTGTTTTTT. Protein sequence: CASSASLYGYTGELFF.

This clonotype came up a few times. This may come from a read error, since a much larger clone is one base off. V is TRBV6-6 and J is TRBJ1-4; D remains ambiguous. This CDR3 region has 14 residues. Germline V CDR1 and CDR2: MNHNY, SVGAGI (reference sequence). The CDR3: CTSSNGDTNEKLFF. CDR3 DNA sequence: TGTACCAGCAGTAACGGGGATACTAATGAAAAACTGTTTTTT.

The J gene is TRBJ1-2, the V gene TRBV20-1; D not certain. CDR1 and CDR2 (germline): DFQATT, SNEGSKA (reference sequence). The CDR3 is 13 amino acids. Trimming removed 3 bases at V and 2 bases at J, with 10 bases between. The CDR3 nucleotides read TGCAGTGCTAGGGGGAGGACGAACTATGGCTACACCTTC. Amino acids: CSARGRTNYGYTF.

Ten or more counts support this clonotype. The V call is TRBV15, the J call TRBJ2-3; D remains ambiguous. V shed 1 base and J shed 4 bases, with 15 bases lying between them. The CDR3 extends over 16 amino acids. In germline, CDR1 is LNHNV, CDR2 YYDKDF (reference sequence). The CDR3 nucleotides read TGTGCCACCAGCAGAGTTTGGGAAACTATCTCAGATACGCAGTATTTT. Translating gives CATSRVWETISDTQYF.

A note on this clonotype: One junction end does not reproduce the germline sequence, and a read error may be involved. The chain joins TRBV4-3 to TRBJ1-2; possibly TRBD1 for D (5 bases). Germline V gene sequence: CDR1 LGHNA, CDR2 YSLEER. The CDR3 runs to 9 residues. The DNA of the CDR3 is TGCGCCAGCAGCCAAGGCTACAGGTTC. Residues: CASSQGYRF.

Many counts were recorded for this clonotype. The rearrangement uses TRBV7-9 and TRBJ1-2; D is unclear. CDR3 length: 16 residues. The germline gives CDR1 SEHNR, CDR2 FQNEAQ (reference sequence). V lost 6 bases and J lost 8, with 25 bases in between. The CDR3 nucleotides read TGTGCCAGCAGACCGCATACGGAGCCAACCTCGGAGGGCTACACCTTC. Residues: CASRPHTEPTSEGYTF.

There are a few counts of this clonotype. The chain combines TRBV28 with TRBJ1-4; D is unresolved. CDR3 length equals 16 residues. V lost 5 bases and J 10 bases, leaving 23 bases between the germline ends. CDR1 is MDHEN, CDR2 SYDVKM, per germline. CDR3 sequence: CASSRLRPDRDGKLFF. In nucleotides, the CDR3 is TGTGCCAGCAGTCGCCTTCGTCCGGATAGGGATGGAAAACTGTTTTTT.

The chain has TRBV4-3 and TRBJ1-5; tentatively, D is TRBD1 (5 bases). The germline V gene has CDR1 LGHNA and CDR2 YSLEER. V shed 1 base and J shed 3 bases, with 13 bases lying between them. CDR3 length: 16 amino acids. CDR3 in DNA: TGCGCCAGCAGCCAAGGACAGATCACCACCAATCAGCCCCAGCATTTT. Translating gives CASSQGQITTNQPQHF.

This clonotype came up many times. The chain is built from TRBV12-3 or TRBV12-4 and TRBJ1-2, with D tentatively TRBD1 (6 bases). V was cut by 3 bases and J by 4 bases, with 9 bases left in between. The CDR3 runs 13 residues. In nucleotides, the CDR3 is TGTGCCAGCAGTTTTACAGGGAGCTATGGCTACACCTTC. This codes for CASSFTGSYGYTF.